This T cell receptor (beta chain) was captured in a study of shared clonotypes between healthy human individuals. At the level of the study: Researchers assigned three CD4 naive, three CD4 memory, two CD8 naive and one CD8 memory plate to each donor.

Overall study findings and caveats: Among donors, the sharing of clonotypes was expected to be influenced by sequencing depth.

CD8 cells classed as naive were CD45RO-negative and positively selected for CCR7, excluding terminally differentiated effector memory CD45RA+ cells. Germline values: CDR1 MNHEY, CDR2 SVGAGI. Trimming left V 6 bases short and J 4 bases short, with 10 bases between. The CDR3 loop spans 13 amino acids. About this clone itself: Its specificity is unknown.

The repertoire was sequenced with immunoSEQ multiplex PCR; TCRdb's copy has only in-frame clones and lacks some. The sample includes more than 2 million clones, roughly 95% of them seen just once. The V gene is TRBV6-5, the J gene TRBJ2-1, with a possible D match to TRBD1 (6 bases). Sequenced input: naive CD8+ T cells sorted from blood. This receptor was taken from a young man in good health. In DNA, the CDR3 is TGTGCCAGCAGCTCCGGACAGTACAATGAGCAGTTCTTC. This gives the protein CASSSGQYNEQFF.